The 5 T cell receptor beta chains given below trace back to one sample, sequenced in a study of blood T cells in healthy people across ages. A J-beta primer mix and a sample-barcoded 5' primer were used in a second PCR of about 7 to 11 cycles. TCRdb analysed the 5' RACE reads with MiXCR anew, one entry per CDR3 protein. Of about a million distinct CDR3 sequences listed, about two fifths are singletons. Sequencing input: blood. Source of these receptors: a man between 18 and 29 years old in good health.

The rearrangement joins TRBV6-2 or TRBV6-3 to TRBJ2-1, with D perhaps being TRBD1 or TRBD2 (6 bases each). The V end lost 0 bases, the J end lost 6 bases, and 15 bases lay between the germline ends. Germline V lookup: CDR1 MNHEY, CDR2 SVGEGT. The CDR3 length is 16 residues. The CDR3 loop is CASSYSSAGTPNEQFF. CDR3 nucleotide sequence: TGTGCCAGCAGTTACTCGAGCGCGGGGACACCCAATGAGCAGTTCTTC.

V is TRBV7-9 and J is TRBJ2-7; D may be TRBD1 (5 bases). This CDR3 contains 16 residues. Germline CDR1 is SEHNR and CDR2 is FQNEAQ (reference sequence). The V end was cut by 4 bases, the J end by 10 bases, with 26 bases between. CDR3 coding DNA: TGTGCCAGCAGCTACTCACACAGGAAGGGGCAAGAGACTCAGTACTTC. Translation: CASSYSHRKGQETQYF.

The chain combines TRBV24-1 with TRBJ2-2, with D possibly called TRBD1 or TRBD2 (5 bases each). The CDR3 loop spans 17 amino acids. Trimming left V 3 bases short and J 2 bases short, with 15 bases between. CDR1 is KGHDR and CDR2 is SFDVKD in the germline V gene. The CDR3: CATSDPGRRRNTGELFF. In DNA, the CDR3 is TGTGCCACCAGTGATCCGGGGCGGAGGAGAAACACCGGGGAGCTGTTTTTT.

This chain joins TRBV7-2 and TRBJ1-2; 7 bases agree with TRBD1. V trimming: 5 bases; J trimming: 5 bases; junction bases outside the gene matches: 11. Germline CDR1 is SGHTA and CDR2 is FQGNSA. This CDR3 contains 15 residues. As DNA, the CDR3 is TGTGCCAGCAGCGAACCCGGGACAGCAATTTATGGCTACACCTTC. Its protein product is CASSEPGTAIYGYTF.

The V and J genes are TRBV29-1 and TRBJ1-1, with D perhaps TRBD1 (6 bases). Germline lookup yields CDR1 SQVTM and CDR2 ANQGSEA. The CDR3 is 11 residues long. The CDR3 DNA is TGCACCGTACGGGGGGCTCCTGAAGCTTTCTTT. Residues: CTVRGAPEAFF.